The clone carrying this TCR beta chain was seen a handful of times. What it binds is not known. This entry belongs to a study of tissue T cells after allogeneic stem cell transplantation. Study outcomes and limitations: Motif-based clustering found tissue-specific repertoire signatures shared across patients, though few clones were shared. TCR repertoires tracked anatomic similarity, regardless of disease or transplant status. Tissue-detected TCR repertoire was only partly captured by blood and spleen T cells.

Libraries were prepared by immunoSEQ multiplex PCR; TCRdb keeps only in-frame clonotypes and omits some of them. The table shows some 25,000 clones, with more than 60% occurring only once. Trimming stripped 0 bases from V and 5 bases from J, with 8 bases between. This CDR3 has 13 residues. Germline CDR1 is SGHNT and CDR2 is YYREEE (reference sequence). Comparators were three non-transplant cancer patients without known GI disease. The sequence derives from an older female donor with lung cancer. The sequences come from tissue from the ileum, collected at autopsy. The V and J genes are TRBV5-4 and TRBJ1-2; possible D gene TRBD1, 6 bases. CDR3 sequence (DNA): TGTGCCAGCAGCTTGGACAGGGATTATGGCTACACCTTC. Its translation: CASSLDRDYGYTF.